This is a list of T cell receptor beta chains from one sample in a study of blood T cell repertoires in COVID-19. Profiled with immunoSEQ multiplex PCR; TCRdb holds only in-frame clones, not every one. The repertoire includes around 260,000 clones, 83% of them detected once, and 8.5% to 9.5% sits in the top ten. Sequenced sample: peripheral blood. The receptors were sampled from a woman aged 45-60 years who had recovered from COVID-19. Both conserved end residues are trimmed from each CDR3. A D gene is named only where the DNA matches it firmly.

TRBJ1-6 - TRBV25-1 ASSDRQSSYNSPLH
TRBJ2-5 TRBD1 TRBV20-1 SASLPGQGKTQY
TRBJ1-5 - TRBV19 ASSMQQGVRQPQH
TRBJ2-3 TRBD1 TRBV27 ASSLSIDRAVTDTQY
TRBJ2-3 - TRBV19 ASSIQGPPADTQY
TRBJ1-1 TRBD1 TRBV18 ASSPPGQGAAEAF
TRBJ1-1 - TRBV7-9 ASSLALTGMNTEAF
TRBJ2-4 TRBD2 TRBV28 ASRPATSGKAKNIQY
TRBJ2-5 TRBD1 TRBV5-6 ASSATGGKETQY
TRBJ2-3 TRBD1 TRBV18 ASSPDRTATDTQY
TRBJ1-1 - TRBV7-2 ASSLVGANTEAF
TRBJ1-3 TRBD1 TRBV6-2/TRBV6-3 ASSYQGAGNTIY
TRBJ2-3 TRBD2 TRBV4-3 ASSQTGTSLTDTQY
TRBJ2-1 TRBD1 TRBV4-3 ASSQNGAVTGDEQF
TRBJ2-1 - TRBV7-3 ASSREAYNEQF
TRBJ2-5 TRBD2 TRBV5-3 ARSSEGEGGSGETQY